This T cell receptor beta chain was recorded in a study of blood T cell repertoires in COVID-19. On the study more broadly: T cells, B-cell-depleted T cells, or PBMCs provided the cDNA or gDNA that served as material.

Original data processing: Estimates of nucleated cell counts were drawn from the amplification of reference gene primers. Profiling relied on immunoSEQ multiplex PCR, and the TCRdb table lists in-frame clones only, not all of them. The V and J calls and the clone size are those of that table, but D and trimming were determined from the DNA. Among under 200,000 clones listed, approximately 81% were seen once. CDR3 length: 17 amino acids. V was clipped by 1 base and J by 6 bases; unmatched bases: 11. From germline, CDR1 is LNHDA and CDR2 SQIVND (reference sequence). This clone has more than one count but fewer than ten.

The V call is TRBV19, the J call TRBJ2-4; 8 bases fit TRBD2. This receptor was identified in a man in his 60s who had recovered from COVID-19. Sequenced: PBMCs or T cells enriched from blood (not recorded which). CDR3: CASSIAGGPGGLNIQYF. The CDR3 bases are TGTGCCAGTAGTATAGCGGGGGGGCCGGGCGGATTAAACATTCAGTACTTC.